This passage covers 30 T cell receptor beta chains from one sample sequenced in a study of neoadjuvant anti-PD-1 for oral cavity cancer. Using immunoSEQ multiplex PCR, the repertoire was profiled, and TCRdb retains in-frame clones only, with some absent. The sample contains roughly 14,000 clones, about 70% of which appear only once. The sequences come from PBMCs, collected before nivolumab (anti-PD-1) treatment. These receptors were obtained from a person aged 40-85 years with oral cavity squamous cell carcinoma.

The V and J genes are TRBV9 and TRBJ2-1, with 7 bases identical to TRBD2. The junction had 9 bases not matched to a gene; V was cut back by 0 bases and J by 6 bases. Per the germline V gene, CDR1 is SGDLS and CDR2 is YYNGEE. This CDR3 contains 16 residues. The CDR3 nucleotides are TGTGCCAGCAGCGTAGCTGGAAGCGGGGAGGCCAATGAGCAGTTCTTC. This codes for CASSVAGSGEANEQFF. Complete variable domain (other parts from reference TRBV9 and TRBJ2-1): DSGVTQTPKHLITATGQRVTLRCSPRSGDLSVYWYQQSLDQGLQFLIQYYNGEERAKGNILERFSAQQFPDLHSELNLSSLELGDSALYFCASSVAGSGEANEQFFGPGTRLTVL.

The rearrangement joins TRBV15 to TRBJ2-4; D unresolved. The CDR3 extends over 13 amino acids. Per germline, CDR1 LNHNV and CDR2 YYDKDF (reference sequence). The V and J ends lost 6 bases and 6 bases respectively, with 12 bases between them. CDR3 sequence (DNA): TGTGCCACCAGTAGGGCACAAGGAAACATTCAGTACTTC. Its protein is CATSRAQGNIQYF.

The chain carries TRBV5-1 and TRBJ2-7; D may correspond to TRBD1 or TRBD2 (5 bases each). This CDR3 is built from 14 residues. Germline V gene data show CDR1 as SGHRS and CDR2 as YFSETQ. The V gene lost 7 bases and the J gene lost 6 bases, with 20 bases spanning the gap. This chain's CDR3 is CASHSGTVVGEQYF. In nucleotides, the CDR3 is TGCGCCAGCCATTCCGGGACGGTCGTGGGCGAGCAGTACTTC.

The gene calls are TRBV5-1 and TRBJ2-3, with D possibly being TRBD2 (6 bases). The CDR3 extends over 14 amino acids. The V end was cut by 4 bases, the J end by 5 bases, with 14 bases between. Germline values: CDR1 SGHRS, CDR2 YFSETQ. The CDR3 loop is CASSPLGGGDTQYF. CDR3 sequence (DNA): TGCGCCAGCAGCCCTCTTGGGGGAGGAGATACGCAGTATTTT.

The rearrangement uses TRBV6-1 and TRBJ1-4; D ambiguous. Deletions cut 3 bases from V and 8 bases from J, with 7 bases between. CDR3 length: 12 residues. CDR1 MNHNS and CDR2 SASEGT come from the germline V gene. CDR3 in amino acids: CASSERIEKLFF. CDR3 in DNA: TGTGCCAGCAGTGAGAGAATCGAAAAACTGTTTTTT.

The chain couples TRBV29-1 to TRBJ1-1; D is unclear. Germline CDR1 SQVTM, CDR2 ANQGSEA. With 5 bases removed from V and 2 bases from J, the gap between germline ends came to 9 bases. The CDR3 runs 12 residues. As DNA, the CDR3 is TGCAGCGTTCGGGCCACCAACACTGAAGCTTTCTTT. Amino acids: CSVRATNTEAFF.

The J gene is TRBJ1-2, the V gene TRBV7-2, with a weak D call TRBD1 (5 bases). CDR3 length: 13 amino acids. V lost 10 bases and J lost 3, with 15 bases in between. CDR1 is SGHTA and CDR2 is FQGNSA in the germline V gene. Here the CDR3 DNA reads TGTGCCACTTCCTCAGACAGAGACTATGGCTACACCTTC. This sequence encodes CATSSDRDYGYTF.

This clone turned up a few times. This chain connects TRBV6-1 to TRBJ2-7, with D possibly TRBD1 on 6 matching bases. The CDR3 extends over 15 amino acids. Germline V gives CDR1 MNHNS, CDR2 SASEGT. V was trimmed by 0 bases and J by 6 bases, leaving 15 bases between them. CDR3 DNA: TGTGCCAGCAGTGAAGCAGGGACAAGCGTAGCCGAGCAGTACTTC. It translates to CASSEAGTSVAEQYF.

In its sample, this clone was seen a few times. The V and J genes are TRBV6-1 and TRBJ1-4; 7 positions agree with TRBD1. The CDR3 contains 13 residues. The J segment lost 6 bases and the V segment lost 4 bases, leaving 2 bases of the junction unmatched. The germline V gene encodes CDR1 MNHNS and CDR2 SASEGT. The CDR3 coding sequence is TGTGCCAGCAGTGGACAGGGTTATGAAAAACTGTTTTTT. It specifies CASSGQGYEKLFF.

V usage is TRBV6-1 and J usage is TRBJ2-6; a possible D gene is TRBD1 (6 bases). The germline V gene has CDR1 MNHNS and CDR2 SASEGT. With 1 base removed from V and 5 bases from J, the gap between germline ends came to 15 bases. The CDR3 is made up of 17 amino acids. Here the CDR3 DNA reads TGTGCCAGCAGTGAAGTTACAGGGTTGTCGCGGGCCAACGTCCTGACTTTC. It is translated as CASSEVTGLSRANVLTF.

For the CDR3, the DNA is TGTGCCAGTTCCTACGAGCAGTACTTC. Its protein product is CASSYEQYF. This chain links TRBV27 with TRBJ2-7; D uncertain. Trimming stripped 9 bases from V and 1 base from J, with 1 base between. Germline V gene data show CDR1 as MNHEY and CDR2 as SMNVEV (reference sequence). The CDR3 length is 9 residues.

The V call is TRBV4-1, the J call TRBJ1-6; unclear D gene. CDR1 is MGHRA and CDR2 is YSYEKL in the germline V gene. Deletions cut 3 bases from V and 9 bases from J, with 6 bases between. This CDR3 spans 12 amino acids. The CDR3 bases are TGCGCCAGCAGCCACCCTGTTTCACCCCTCCACTTT. It codes for CASSHPVSPLHF.

The chain joins TRBV9 to TRBJ1-6; D is possibly TRBD1 (6 bases). Trimming took off 3 bases at V and 7 bases at J, with 11 bases between the two ends. Germline lookup yields CDR1 SGDLS and CDR2 YYNGEE. The CDR3 contains 14 residues. The DNA for the CDR3 is TGTGCCAGCAGCGCGGACAGCCGGAATTCACCCCTCCACTTT. The encoded protein is CASSADSRNSPLHF. The whole variable domain, remainder taken from reference TRBV9 and TRBJ1-6, is DSGVTQTPKHLITATGQRVTLRCSPRSGDLSVYWYQQSLDQGLQFLIQYYNGEERAKGNILERFSAQQFPDLHSELNLSSLELGDSALYFCASSADSRNSPLHFGNGTRLTVT.

CDR3 sequence reads: CASSLGNSGKGEFF. The CDR3, as DNA: TGCGCCAGCAGCTTGGGAAATAGCGGGAAGGGAGAGTTCTTC. The V and J genes are TRBV5-1 and TRBJ2-1; the match to TRBD2 covers 8 bases. Germline V CDR1 and CDR2: SGHRS, YFSETQ. V was pared by 0 bases and J by 14 bases, with 10 bases of the junction left unmatched. The CDR3 is 14 residues long.

The chain combines TRBV10-1 with TRBJ2-6; D is undetermined. Germline V gives CDR1 WNHNN, CDR2 SYGVQD (reference sequence). V was clipped by 8 bases and J by 2 bases, with 7 bases between them. The CDR3 spans 13 residues. The chain's CDR3 is CASGSTGANVLTF. The DNA of the CDR3 is TGCGCCAGCGGCTCCACTGGGGCCAACGTCCTGACTTTC.

Here the CDR3 DNA reads TGTGCCATCAGGACCGGACAGGGGAACACTGAAGCTTTCTTT. Its translation is CAIRTGQGNTEAFF. The chain employs TRBV10-3 and TRBJ1-1, with 8 nucleotides matching TRBD1. In germline, CDR1 is ENHRY, CDR2 SYGVKD. This CDR3 spans 14 amino acids. Trimming cost V 6 bases and J 1 base; bases outside gene matches: 4.

The gene calls are TRBV30 and TRBJ2-1, with TRBD1 matching 9 bases. CDR3 length equals 13 residues. CDR1 GTSNPN and CDR2 SVGIG come from the germline V gene (reference sequence). V lost 3 bases to trimming and J lost 5 bases; unmatched junction nucleotides: 2. CDR3 sequence (DNA): TGTGCCTGGAGGGGGACAGGGAACAATGAGCAGTTCTTC. Its protein product is CAWRGTGNNEQFF.

This clone has only a few counts. The V gene is TRBV6-4, the J gene TRBJ2-2, with 9 nucleotides matching TRBD1. The germline V gene encodes CDR1 MRHNA and CDR2 SNTAGT. Losses at the gene ends were 3 bases for V and 6 bases for J; bases not matched to a gene: 5. The CDR3 has 15 residues. The chain's CDR3 is CASSEGGQGPGELFF. CDR3 DNA: TGTGCCAGCAGTGAAGGGGGACAGGGACCCGGGGAGCTGTTTTTT.

This clone was seen more than once but under ten times. V and J are TRBV7-2 and TRBJ2-7; weak D call: TRBD2 (6 bases). This CDR3 region has 14 residues. V was trimmed by 0 bases and J by 3 bases, leaving 9 bases between them. CDR1 and CDR2 from the germline V gene are SGHTA and FQGNSA. This CDR3 reads CASSLAPGLYEQYF. In DNA form, the CDR3 reads TGTGCCAGCAGCTTAGCCCCGGGACTCTACGAGCAGTACTTC.

This sequence joins TRBV6-5 and TRBJ2-1; 14 nucleotides agree with TRBD2. The length of the CDR3 is 14 residues. Trimming removed 6 bases from V and 12 bases from J; junction bases left unmatched: 7. The V gene's germline CDR1 is MNHEY and CDR2 SVGAGI. The CDR3 loop is CASRGTSGGDGQFF. As DNA, the CDR3 is TGTGCCAGCAGAGGGACTAGCGGGGGTGACGGGCAGTTCTTC.

The V call is TRBV29-1, the J call TRBJ1-2, with unresolved D. Trimming cost V 4 bases and J 2 bases, with 17 bases left between them. Germline V gives CDR1 SQVTM, CDR2 ANQGSEA. This CDR3 region has 15 residues. The CDR3 nucleotides are TGCAGCGTTGTGGGGTCAGAAAACATAAACTATGGCTACACCTTC. Protein sequence: CSVVGSENINYGYTF.

This clone was detected only a few times. This chain connects TRBV7-9 to TRBJ1-2, with unresolved D. Looked up from germline, CDR1 is SEHNR and CDR2 is FQNEAQ (reference sequence). V gave up 3 bases and J gave up 8 bases, with 16 bases separating them. This CDR3 spans 14 amino acids. CDR3 amino acids: CASSFLDRTRGYTF. In DNA, the CDR3 is TGTGCCAGCAGCTTTCTGGACCGGACCCGGGGCTACACCTTC.

J is TRBJ2-7 and V is TRBV4-2, with D maybe TRBD1 (6 bases). This CDR3 is built from 15 residues. CDR1 LGHNA and CDR2 YNFKEQ come from the germline V gene. Trimming pared 1 base from V and 5 bases from J, leaving 15 bases between. This chain's CDR3 is CASSQVAGEHHEQYF. CDR3 bases: TGTGCCAGCAGCCAAGTTGCAGGGGAGCACCACGAGCAGTACTTC.

The chain carries TRBV6-5 and TRBJ1-1; D is unclear. CDR1 MNHEY and CDR2 SVGAGI come from the germline V gene. V lost 4 bases to trimming and J lost 1 base, with 7 bases between them. CDR3 length equals 13 residues. The CDR3: CASSWGWNTEAFF. CDR3 nucleotides: TGTGCCAGCAGTTGGGGATGGAACACTGAAGCTTTCTTT.

This rearrangement joins TRBV11-2 to TRBJ1-5, with D possibly being TRBD1 (6 bases). This CDR3 is built from 15 residues. Germline values: CDR1 SGHAT, CDR2 FQNNGV. Trimming stripped 8 bases from V and 0 bases from J, with 14 bases between. The CDR3 nucleotides read TGTGCCAGCCCCTCAAGGGGGGTTAGCAATCAGCCCCAGCATTTT. This sequence encodes CASPSRGVSNQPQHF. Using reference TRBV11-2 and TRBJ1-5 for the parts outside the CDR3, the full variable domain is EAGVAQSPRYKIIEKRQSVAFWCNPISGHATLYWYQQILGQGPKLLIQFQNNGVVDDSQLPKDRFSAERLKGVDSTLKIQPAKLEDSAVYLCASPSRGVSNQPQHFGDGTRLSIL.

The chain recombines TRBV7-9 with TRBJ1-1; D perhaps matches TRBD1 (5 bases). The CDR3 runs 16 residues. Germline-derived CDR1 and CDR2 are SEHNR and FQNEAQ (reference sequence). V was clipped by 2 bases and J by 1 base, with 14 bases between them. Here the CDR3 DNA reads TGTGCCAGCAGCTTAAGGGCCGGGACGCCGAACACTGAAGCTTTCTTT. The encoded protein is CASSLRAGTPNTEAFF.

The chain has TRBV6-5 and TRBJ1-5, with 10 bases matching TRBD1. Germline assignment: CDR1 MNHEY and CDR2 SVGAGI. The J segment lost 4 bases and the V segment lost 6 bases, leaving 6 bases of the junction unmatched. The CDR3 extends over 15 amino acids. CDR3 in amino acids: CASSSRTGGNQPQHF. The CDR3 DNA reads as TGTGCCAGCAGCTCCCGGACAGGGGGTAATCAGCCCCAGCATTTT.

The chain is built from TRBV4-1 and TRBJ2-5; TRBD1 is a possible D gene (5 bases). The CDR3 runs 14 residues. V was cut by 1 base and J by 1 base, with 7 bases left in between. Germline V lookup: CDR1 MGHRA, CDR2 YSYEKL. The chain's CDR3 is CASSQATAQETQYF. The CDR3 coding sequence is TGCGCCAGCAGCCAAGCGACAGCCCAAGAGACCCAGTACTTC.

V usage is TRBV4-1 and J usage is TRBJ2-7; maybe TRBD1 (5 bases). Germline CDR1 and CDR2: MGHRA and YSYEKL. V gave up 4 bases and J gave up 5 bases, with 15 bases separating them. This CDR3 is 14 amino acids long. The CDR3 coding sequence is TGCGCCAGCAGCCGCCGGCAGGGTTTCGACGAGCAGTACTTC. Residues: CASSRRQGFDEQYF.

J is TRBJ1-4 and V is TRBV2, with 9 bases fitting TRBD1. Per the germline V gene, CDR1 is SNHLY and CDR2 is FYNNEI. The CDR3 has 14 amino acids. J lost 8 bases, V lost 7 bases, and 8 bases had no gene match. CDR3 DNA: TGTGCCAGCAAAGGGACAGGGTGGGGAGAAAAACTGTTTTTT. This sequence encodes CASKGTGWGEKLFF.